This TCR beta chain was obtained from a study of PD-1 blockade in classical Hodgkin lymphoma. Time point denoted: cycle 4 day 1 (C4D1), after less than 7 weeks of nivolumab. Each patient relapsed following autologous stem cell transplantation, and prior brentuximab vedotin exposure differed. Repertoires were generated with immunoSEQ multiplex PCR, while TCRdb's copy carries only in-frame clones and drops some. The sample holds approximately 49,000 clones, over 70% seen once. The length of the CDR3 is 15 residues. In germline, CDR1 is MNHNY, CDR2 SVGAGI (reference sequence). V gave up 8 bases and J gave up 4 bases, with 18 bases separating them.

This TCR derives from a human donor with classical Hodgkin lymphoma. This rearrangement joins TRBV6-6 to TRBJ2-1; D possibly corresponds to TRBD2 (6 bases). This specimen consisted of peripheral blood mononuclear cells (PBMCs), obtained before the fourth cycle of nivolumab. The DNA of the CDR3 is TGTGCCAGCGGAAGAAGCGGAGGGTATTACAATGAGCAGTTCTTC. It is translated as CASGRSGGYYNEQFF.